This T cell receptor beta chain came from a study of cytomegalovirus exposure and HLA in healthy donors. In the study overall: A prior analysis found about 110 million unique TCR beta sequences from approximately 200 million T cells. Study results and limitations: Reports indicate that TCR beta sequences accurately predicted the HLA-A and HLA-B alleles of most subjects. A likely sequencing artifact accounted for one observed cluster of highly shared sequence variants.

This clone has ten or more counts. What it binds is not known. The study ran its PCR with 60 Vbeta and 13 Jbeta primers. Produced via immunoSEQ multiplex PCR; TCRdb's table is partial and in-frame only. The sample comprises 170,000 or so clones, 84% of which are singletons, and about 6.8% rests with the top ten. Germline-derived CDR1 and CDR2 are SGHDT and YYEEEE. V gave up 4 bases and J gave up 0 bases; unmatched junction bases: 7. This CDR3 is 17 amino acids long. The V gene is TRBV5-6, the J gene TRBJ1-4; TRBD1 matches 9 bases. This TCR came from a middle-aged man in good health and CMV-seropositive. Sequencing used PBMCs. The CDR3 here is CASSPGTGPATNEKLFF. The DNA of the CDR3 is TGTGCCAGCAGCCCCGGGACAGGGCCTGCAACTAATGAAAAACTGTTTTTT.